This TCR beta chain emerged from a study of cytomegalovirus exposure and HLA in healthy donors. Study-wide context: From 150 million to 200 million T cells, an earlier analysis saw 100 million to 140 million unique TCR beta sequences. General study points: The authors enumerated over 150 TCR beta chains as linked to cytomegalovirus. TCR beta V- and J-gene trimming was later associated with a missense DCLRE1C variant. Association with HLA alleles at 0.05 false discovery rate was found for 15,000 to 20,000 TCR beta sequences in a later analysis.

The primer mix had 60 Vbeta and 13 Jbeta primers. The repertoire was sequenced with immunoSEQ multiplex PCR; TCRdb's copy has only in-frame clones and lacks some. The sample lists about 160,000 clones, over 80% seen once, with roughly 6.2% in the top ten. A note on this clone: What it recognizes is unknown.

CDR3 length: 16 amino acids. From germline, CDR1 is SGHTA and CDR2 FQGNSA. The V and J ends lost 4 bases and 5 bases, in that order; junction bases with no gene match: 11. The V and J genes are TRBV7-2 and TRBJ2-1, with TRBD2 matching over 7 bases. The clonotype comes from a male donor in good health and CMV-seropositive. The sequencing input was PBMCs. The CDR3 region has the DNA TGTGCCAGCAGCTCTGCGTCGGGGAGGGCCAACAATGAGCAGTTCTTC. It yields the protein CASSSASGRANNEQFF.